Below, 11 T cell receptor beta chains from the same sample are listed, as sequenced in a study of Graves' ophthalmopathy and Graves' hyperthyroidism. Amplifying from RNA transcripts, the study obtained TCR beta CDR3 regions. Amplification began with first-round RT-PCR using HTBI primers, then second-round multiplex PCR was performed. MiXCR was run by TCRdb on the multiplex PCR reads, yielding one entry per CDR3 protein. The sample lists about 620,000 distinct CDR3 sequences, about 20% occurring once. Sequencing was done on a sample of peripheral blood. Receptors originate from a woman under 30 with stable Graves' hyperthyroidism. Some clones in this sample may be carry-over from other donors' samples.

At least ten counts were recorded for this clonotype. CDR3 sequence reads: CASSTSIGSNQPQHF. CDR3 nucleotides: TGTGCCAGTAGTACCTCGATAGGAAGCAATCAGCCCCAGCATTTT. This rearrangement joins TRBV19 to TRBJ1-5; D is undetermined. This CDR3 is built from 15 residues. The V gene lost 4 bases and the J gene lost 1 base, with 11 bases spanning the gap. Germline CDR1 reads LNHDA; CDR2 reads SQIVND (reference sequence).

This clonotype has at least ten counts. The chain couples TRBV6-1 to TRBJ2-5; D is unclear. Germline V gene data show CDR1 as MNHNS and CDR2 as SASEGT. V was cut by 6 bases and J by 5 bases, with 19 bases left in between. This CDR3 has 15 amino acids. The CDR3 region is CASSKMVGKKETQYF. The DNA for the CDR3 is TGTGCCAGCAGCAAAATGGTTGGGAAGAAGGAGACCCAGTACTTC.

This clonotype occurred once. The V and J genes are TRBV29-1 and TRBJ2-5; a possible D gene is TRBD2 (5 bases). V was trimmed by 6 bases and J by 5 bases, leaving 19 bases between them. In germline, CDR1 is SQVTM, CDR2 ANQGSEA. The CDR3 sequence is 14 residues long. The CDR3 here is CSVRTGREQETQYF. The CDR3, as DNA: TGCAGCGTGCGGACGGGAAGAGAACAGGAGACCCAGTACTTC.

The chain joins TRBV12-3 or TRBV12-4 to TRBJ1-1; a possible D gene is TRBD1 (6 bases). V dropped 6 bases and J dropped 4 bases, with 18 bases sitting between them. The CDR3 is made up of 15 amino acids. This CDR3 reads CASSLGGGLGTEAFF. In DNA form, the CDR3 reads TGTGCCAGCAGCCTCGGGGGGGGCCTCGGCACTGAAGCTTTCTTT.

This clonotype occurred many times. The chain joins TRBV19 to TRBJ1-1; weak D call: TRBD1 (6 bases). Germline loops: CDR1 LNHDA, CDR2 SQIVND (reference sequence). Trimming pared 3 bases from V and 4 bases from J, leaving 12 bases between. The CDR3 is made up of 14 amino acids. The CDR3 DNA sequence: TGTGCCAGTAGTATCGGGGGGCGAGGCACTGAAGCTTTCTTT. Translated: CASSIGGRGTEAFF.

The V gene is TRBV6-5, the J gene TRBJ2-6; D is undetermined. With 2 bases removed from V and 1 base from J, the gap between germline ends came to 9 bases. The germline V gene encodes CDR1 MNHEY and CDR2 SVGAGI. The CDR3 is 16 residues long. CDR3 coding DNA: TGTGCCAGCAGTTACACGATAACATCTGGGGCCAACGTCCTGACTTTC. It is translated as CASSYTITSGANVLTF.

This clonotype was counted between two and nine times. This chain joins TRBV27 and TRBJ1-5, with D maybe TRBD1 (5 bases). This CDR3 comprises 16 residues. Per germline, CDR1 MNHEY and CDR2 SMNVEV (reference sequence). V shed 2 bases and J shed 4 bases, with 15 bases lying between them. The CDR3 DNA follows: TGTGCCAGCAGTTTAATAGGGGAGGCCGGTAATCAGCCCCAGCATTTT. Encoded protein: CASSLIGEAGNQPQHF.

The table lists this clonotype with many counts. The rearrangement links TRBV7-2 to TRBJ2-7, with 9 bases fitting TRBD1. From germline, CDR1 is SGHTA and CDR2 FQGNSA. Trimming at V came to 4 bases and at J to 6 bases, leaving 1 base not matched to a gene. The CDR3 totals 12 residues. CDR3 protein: CASSWDRVEQYF. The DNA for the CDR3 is TGTGCCAGCAGCTGGGACAGGGTCGAGCAGTACTTC.

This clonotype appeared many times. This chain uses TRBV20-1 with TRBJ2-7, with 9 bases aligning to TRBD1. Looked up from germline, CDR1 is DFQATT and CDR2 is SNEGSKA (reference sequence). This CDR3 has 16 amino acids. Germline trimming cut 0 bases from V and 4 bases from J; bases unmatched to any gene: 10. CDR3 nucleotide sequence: TGCAGTGCTAGAGATCCTAGGACAGGGGCTACGTACGAGCAGTACTTC. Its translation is CSARDPRTGATYEQYF.

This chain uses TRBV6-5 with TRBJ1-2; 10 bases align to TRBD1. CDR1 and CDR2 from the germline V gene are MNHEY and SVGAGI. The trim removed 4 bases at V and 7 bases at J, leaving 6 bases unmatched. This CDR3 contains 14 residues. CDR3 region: CASSSGTGEFGYTF. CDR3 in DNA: TGTGCCAGCAGTTCCGGGACAGGGGAATTTGGCTACACCTTC.

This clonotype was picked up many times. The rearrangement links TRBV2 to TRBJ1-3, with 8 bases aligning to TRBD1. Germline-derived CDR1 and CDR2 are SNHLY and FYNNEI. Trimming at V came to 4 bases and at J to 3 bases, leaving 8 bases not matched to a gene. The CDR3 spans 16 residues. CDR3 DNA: TGTGCCAGCAGTGCCCAGGGGGCAACAGGTGGAAACACCATATATTTT. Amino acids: CASSAQGATGGNTIYF.